Below, one TCR beta chain is given with its context. In terms of age and location, participants ranged from roughly 18 to 100 years and lived in roughly 22 US areas. Participant reports of clinical history set cohort assignment. The assay was immunoSEQ multiplex PCR, and TCRdb's table has in-frame clones only and misses some. The sample holds around 250,000 clones, 75% to 90% seen once. This record comes from a study of blood T cell repertoires in COVID-19. Study-wide background: Donors in the United States, Italy and Spain gave samples during acute or convalescent COVID-19. T cells, B-cell-depleted T cells, or PBMCs provided the cDNA or gDNA that served as material.

Germline CDR1 reads MNHEY; CDR2 reads SMNVEV (reference sequence). The CDR3 covers 14 residues. Trimming shortened V by 6 bases and J by 2 bases, and 11 bases separated the two germline ends. The specimen was PBMCs or T cells enriched from blood (not recorded which). V usage is TRBV27 and J usage is TRBJ2-1; the D gene is possibly TRBD1 (7 bases). This clonotype was obtained from a woman in her forties or fifties who had recovered from COVID-19. This CDR3 is CASSRGTAYNEQFF. As DNA, the CDR3 is TGTGCCAGCAGCCGGGGGACAGCCTACAATGAGCAGTTCTTC.